The next 11 T cell receptor beta chains were all read from a single sample in a study of molecular identifiers for immune sequencing clone quantification. A single record per CDR3 protein comes from TCRdb applying MiXCR to the PCR reads. The data contain a few hundred thousand distinct CDR3 sequences, about 22% of them singletons. Sequencing was done on a sample of naive CD8+ T cells from blood, with Jurkat cell RNA spiked in. The subset here: FACS-sorted CD8+CD4-CCR7+CD45RA+ naive T cells. These receptors all stem from a human donor in good health. Some libraries in this study had Jurkat cell RNA spiked in.

Only one count was recorded for this clonotype. J is TRBJ2-7 and V is TRBV19; no clear D gene. The germline V gene encodes CDR1 LNHDA and CDR2 SQIVND (reference sequence). The V and J ends lost 7 bases and 2 bases respectively, with 12 bases between them. The CDR3 runs 13 residues. The CDR3 DNA follows: TGTGCCAGTATAGGAGACGCGACCTACGAGCAGTACTTC. It translates to CASIGDATYEQYF.

The chain uses TRBV11-2 and TRBJ2-3, with 7 bases aligning to TRBD1. This CDR3 comprises 17 residues. CDR1 is SGHAT, CDR2 FQNNGV, per germline. With V trimmed by 1 base and J by 1 base, 8 bases remained unmatched. The CDR3 DNA follows: TGTGCCAGCAGCTTAGTGGAAAGGGGGCATCGCACAGATACGCAGTATTTT. This sequence encodes CASSLVERGHRTDTQYF.

The sample holds a few counts of this clonotype. V and J are TRBV27 and TRBJ2-7, with unresolved D. V shed 3 bases and J shed 0 bases, with 12 bases lying between them. The CDR3 spans 15 residues. Per germline, CDR1 MNHEY and CDR2 SMNVEV (reference sequence). DNA of the CDR3: TGTGCCAGCAGTTTGGGGTCCGGAAGCTCCTACGAGCAGTACTTC. Its translation: CASSLGSGSSYEQYF.

This clonotype was picked up many times. One end of the junction is discordant with germline, which a read error may explain. The chain uses TRBV2 and TRBJ2-3, with D possibly being TRBD2 (5 bases). Germline CDR1 SNHLY, CDR2 FYNNEI. The CDR3 extends over 16 amino acids. CDR3 DNA: TGTGCCAGCAGCGAAGGCCCAGCGGAACTTACAGATACGCAGTATTTT. This translates into CASSEGPAELTDTQYF.

The genes are TRBV6-1 and TRBJ2-7; the D is unclear. Germline CDR1 reads MNHNS; CDR2 reads SASEGT. V was cut by 5 bases and J by 2 bases, with 10 bases left in between. CDR3 length equals 13 residues. The CDR3 here is CASSLARPYEQYF. CDR3 coding DNA: TGTGCCAGCAGTCTGGCCAGGCCCTACGAGCAGTACTTC.

This clonotype was counted ten times or more. J is TRBJ2-1 and V is TRBV29-1, with D perhaps TRBD1 (6 bases). The germline V gene encodes CDR1 SQVTM and CDR2 ANQGSEA. CDR3 length: 11 residues. Trimming removed 6 bases from V and 9 bases from J, with 12 bases in between. CDR3 in amino acids: CSVAGVGEQFF. DNA of the CDR3: TGCAGCGTGGCAGGGGTTGGTGAGCAGTTCTTC.

In its sample, this clonotype was seen many times. The chain employs TRBV13 and TRBJ1-2; D remains ambiguous. Per the germline V gene, CDR1 is PRHDT and CDR2 is FYEKMQ (reference sequence). This CDR3 is built from 14 residues. V gave up 1 base and J gave up 4 bases, with 10 bases separating them. CDR3 DNA: TGTGCCAGCAGCTTAGCCCTGGACTTCTATGGCTACACCTTC. It encodes CASSLALDFYGYTF.

This clonotype was observed a few times. The gene calls are TRBV11-2 and TRBJ2-1; D not certain. The CDR3 length is 12 residues. V lost 4 bases to trimming and J lost 7 bases, with 8 bases between them. Germline loops: CDR1 SGHAT, CDR2 FQNNGV. For the CDR3, the DNA is TGTGCCAGCAGCTCACTCAGGAATGAGCAGTTCTTC. Its translation is CASSSLRNEQFF.

The table lists this clonotype with a few counts. The chain combines TRBV4-3 with TRBJ2-3, with a weak D call TRBD2 (6 bases). Germline CDR1 and CDR2: LGHNA and YSLEER. V lost 0 bases, J lost 1 base, and 14 bases lay in between. The CDR3 has 17 residues. CDR3 DNA sequence: TGCGCCAGCAGCCAAGATCGCCTTTGGGGGGGCACAGATACGCAGTATTTT. It translates to CASSQDRLWGGTDTQYF.

V usage is TRBV7-9 and J usage is TRBJ2-5; 14 nucleotides match TRBD2. V shed 8 bases and J 4 bases; nucleotides not matched to a gene: 15. Germline CDR1 SEHNR, CDR2 FQNEAQ (reference sequence). This CDR3 comprises 18 residues. CDR3 residues: CASQGFSGLAGVSETQYF. The CDR3 DNA sequence: TGTGCCAGCCAGGGGTTTTCGGGACTAGCGGGAGTATCAGAGACCCAGTACTTC.

This clonotype was observed a handful of times. The DNA of the CDR3 is TGCGCCAGCAGCCAAGACTCCGCGGGATCAGATACGCAGTATTTT. Translated: CASSQDSAGSDTQYF. The V gene is TRBV4-3, the J gene TRBJ2-3, with D possibly TRBD2 on 6 matching bases. The ends were cut back, 0 bases at V and 4 bases at J, with 11 bases in the middle. The CDR3 loop spans 15 amino acids. Looked up from germline, CDR1 is LGHNA and CDR2 is YSLEER.